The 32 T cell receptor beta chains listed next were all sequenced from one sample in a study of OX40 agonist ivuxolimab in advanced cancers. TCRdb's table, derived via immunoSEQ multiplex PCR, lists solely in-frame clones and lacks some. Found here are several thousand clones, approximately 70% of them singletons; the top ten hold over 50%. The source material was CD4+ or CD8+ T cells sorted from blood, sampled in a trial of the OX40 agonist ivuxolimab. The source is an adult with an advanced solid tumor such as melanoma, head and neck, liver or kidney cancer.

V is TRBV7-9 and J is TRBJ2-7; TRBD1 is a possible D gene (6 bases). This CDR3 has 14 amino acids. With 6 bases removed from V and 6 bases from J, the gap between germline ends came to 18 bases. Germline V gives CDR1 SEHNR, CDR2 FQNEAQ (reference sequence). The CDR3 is CASSPGTNPGEQYF. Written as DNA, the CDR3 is TGTGCCAGCAGTCCCGGGACAAACCCCGGCGAGCAGTACTTC. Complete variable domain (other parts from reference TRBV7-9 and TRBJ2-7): DTGVSQNPRHKITKRGQNVTFRCDPISEHNRLYWYRQTLGQGPEFLTYFQNEAQLEKSRLLSDRFSAERPKGSFSTLEIQRTEQGDSAMYLCASSPGTNPGEQYFGPGTRLTVT.

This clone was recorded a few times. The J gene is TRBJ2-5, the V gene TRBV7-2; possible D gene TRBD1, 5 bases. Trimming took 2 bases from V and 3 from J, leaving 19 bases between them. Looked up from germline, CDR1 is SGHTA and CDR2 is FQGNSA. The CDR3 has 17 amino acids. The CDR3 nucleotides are TGTGCCAGCAGCTTAATTAGGGGCGGTAGTGTCAAAGAGACCCAGTACTTC. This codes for CASSLIRGGSVKETQYF.

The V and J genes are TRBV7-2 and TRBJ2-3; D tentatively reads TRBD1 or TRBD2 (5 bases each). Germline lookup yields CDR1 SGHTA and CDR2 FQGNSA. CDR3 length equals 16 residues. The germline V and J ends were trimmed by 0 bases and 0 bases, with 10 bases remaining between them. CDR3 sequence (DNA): TGTGCCAGCAGCTTAGCGGTGGGACCTAGCACAGATACGCAGTATTTT. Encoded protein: CASSLAVGPSTDTQYF.

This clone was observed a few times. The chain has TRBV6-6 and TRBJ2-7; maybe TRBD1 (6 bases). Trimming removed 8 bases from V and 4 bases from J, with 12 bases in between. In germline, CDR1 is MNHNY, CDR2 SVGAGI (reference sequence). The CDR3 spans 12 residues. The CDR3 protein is CASAWGQYEQYF. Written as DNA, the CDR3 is TGTGCCAGCGCGTGGGGACAATACGAGCAGTACTTC.

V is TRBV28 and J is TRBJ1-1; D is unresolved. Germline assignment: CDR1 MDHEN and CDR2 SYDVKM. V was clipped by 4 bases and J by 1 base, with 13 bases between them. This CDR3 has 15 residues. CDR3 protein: CASSSPGSGNTEAFF. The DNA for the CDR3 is TGTGCCAGCAGTTCACCGGGGTCCGGGAACACTGAAGCTTTCTTT.

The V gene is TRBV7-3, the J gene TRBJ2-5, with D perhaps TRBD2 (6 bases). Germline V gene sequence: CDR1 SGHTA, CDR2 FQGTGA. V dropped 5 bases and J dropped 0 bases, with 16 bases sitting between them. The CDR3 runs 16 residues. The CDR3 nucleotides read TGTGCCAGCAGCCCCCTGGGGCGGGGACACCAAGAGACCCAGTACTTC. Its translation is CASSPLGRGHQETQYF.

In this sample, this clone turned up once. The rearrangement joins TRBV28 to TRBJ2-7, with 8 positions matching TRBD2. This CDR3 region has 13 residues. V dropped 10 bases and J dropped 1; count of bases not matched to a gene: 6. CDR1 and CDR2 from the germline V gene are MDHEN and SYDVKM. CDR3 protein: CATRGGRSYEQYF. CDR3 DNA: TGTGCCACCCGGGGGGGGAGATCCTACGAGCAGTACTTC. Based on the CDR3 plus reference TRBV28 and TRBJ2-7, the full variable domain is DVKVTQSSRYLVKRTGEKVFLECVQDMDHENMFWYRQDPGLGLRLIYFSYDVKMKEKGDIPEGYSVSREKKERFSLILESASTNQTSMYLCATRGGRSYEQYFGPGTRLTVT.

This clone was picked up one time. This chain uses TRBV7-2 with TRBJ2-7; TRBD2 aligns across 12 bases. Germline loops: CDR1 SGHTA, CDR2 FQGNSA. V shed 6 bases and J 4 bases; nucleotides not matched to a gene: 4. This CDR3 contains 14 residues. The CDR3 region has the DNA TGTGCCAGCAGTCGGACTAGCGGGGTTTACGAGCAGTACTTC. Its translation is CASSRTSGVYEQYF.

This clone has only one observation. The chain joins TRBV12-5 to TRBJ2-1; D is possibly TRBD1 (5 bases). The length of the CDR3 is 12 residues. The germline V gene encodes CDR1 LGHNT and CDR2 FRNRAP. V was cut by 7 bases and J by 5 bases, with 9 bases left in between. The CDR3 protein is CASEIGDNEQFF. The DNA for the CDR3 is TGTGCTAGTGAGATAGGGGACAATGAGCAGTTCTTC.

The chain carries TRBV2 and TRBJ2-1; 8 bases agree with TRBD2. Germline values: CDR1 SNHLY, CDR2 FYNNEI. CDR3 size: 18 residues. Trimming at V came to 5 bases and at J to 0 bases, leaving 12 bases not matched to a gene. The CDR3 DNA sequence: TGTGCCAGCAGTTACCCAGCGGGAGCTTCCTCCTCCTACAATGAGCAGTTCTTC. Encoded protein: CASSYPAGASSSYNEQFF. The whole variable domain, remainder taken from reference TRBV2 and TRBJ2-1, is EPEVTQTPSHQVTQMGQEVILRCVPISNHLYFYWYRQILGQKVEFLVSFYNNEISEKSEIFDDQFSVERPDGSNFTLKIRSTKLEDSAMYFCASSYPAGASSSYNEQFFGPGTRLTVL.

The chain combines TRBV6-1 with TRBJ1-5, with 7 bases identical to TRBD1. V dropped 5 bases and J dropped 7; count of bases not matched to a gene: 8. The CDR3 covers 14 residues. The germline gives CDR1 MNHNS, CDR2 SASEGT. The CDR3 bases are TGTGCCAGCAGTACACACAGGGGACAACAGCCCCAGCATTTT. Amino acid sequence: CASSTHRGQQPQHF.

The CDR3 DNA follows: TGTGCCAGCAGATCGACAGGGGACAATCAGCCCCAGCATTTT. This translates into CASRSTGDNQPQHF. The chain employs TRBV6-6 and TRBJ1-5, with 8 bases identical to TRBD1. Losses at the gene ends were 6 bases for V and 3 bases for J; bases not matched to a gene: 4. The germline CDR1 and CDR2 sequences are MNHNY and SVGAGI (reference sequence). The CDR3 length is 14 residues.

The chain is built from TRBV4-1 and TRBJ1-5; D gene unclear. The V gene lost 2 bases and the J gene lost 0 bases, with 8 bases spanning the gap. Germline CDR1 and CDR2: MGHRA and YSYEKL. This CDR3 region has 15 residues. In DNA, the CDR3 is TGCGCCAGCAGCCAAAGTCACTATAGCAATCAGCCCCAGCATTTT. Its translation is CASSQSHYSNQPQHF.

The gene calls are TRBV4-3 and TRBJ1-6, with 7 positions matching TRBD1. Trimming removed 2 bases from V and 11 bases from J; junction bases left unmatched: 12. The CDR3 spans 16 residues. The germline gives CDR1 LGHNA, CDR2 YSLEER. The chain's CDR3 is CASSQLPGTADAPLHF. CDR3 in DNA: TGCGCCAGCAGCCAACTGCCCGGGACAGCCGATGCACCCCTCCACTTT.

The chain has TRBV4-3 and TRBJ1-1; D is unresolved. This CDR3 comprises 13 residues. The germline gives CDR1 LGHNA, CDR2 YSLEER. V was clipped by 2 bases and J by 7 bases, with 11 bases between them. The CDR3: CASSQFLGSEAFF. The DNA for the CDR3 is TGCGCCAGCAGCCAATTCCTTGGCAGTGAAGCTTTCTTT.

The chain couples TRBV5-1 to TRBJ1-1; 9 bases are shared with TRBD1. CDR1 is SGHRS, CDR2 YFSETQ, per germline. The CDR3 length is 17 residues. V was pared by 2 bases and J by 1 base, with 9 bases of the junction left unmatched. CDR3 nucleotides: TGCGCCAGCAGCTTAGGGGACAGGGAAGGAAGGAACACTGAAGCTTTCTTT. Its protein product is CASSLGDREGRNTEAFF.

The DNA of the CDR3 is TGCGCCAGCAGCTTATTGGACAGGGTAGAGACCCAGTACTTC. Amino acid sequence: CASSLLDRVETQYF. The gene calls are TRBV5-1 and TRBJ2-5; 8 bases are shared with TRBD1. The germline gives CDR1 SGHRS, CDR2 YFSETQ. V dropped 2 bases and J dropped 4; count of bases not matched to a gene: 4. CDR3 length equals 14 residues.

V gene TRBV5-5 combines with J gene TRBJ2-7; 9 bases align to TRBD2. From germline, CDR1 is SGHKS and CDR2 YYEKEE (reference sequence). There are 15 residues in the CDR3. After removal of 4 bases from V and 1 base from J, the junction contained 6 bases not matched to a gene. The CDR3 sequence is CASSPRSGSSYEQYF. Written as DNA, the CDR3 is TGTGCCAGCAGCCCACGTAGCGGGAGTTCCTACGAGCAGTACTTC.

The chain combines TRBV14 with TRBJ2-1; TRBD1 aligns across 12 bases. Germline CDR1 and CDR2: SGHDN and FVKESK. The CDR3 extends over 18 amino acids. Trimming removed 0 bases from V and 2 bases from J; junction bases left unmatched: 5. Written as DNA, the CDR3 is TGTGCCAGCAGCCAAGATAGGGGGACAGGGGGCACCTACAATGAGCAGTTCTTC. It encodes CASSQDRGTGGTYNEQFF.

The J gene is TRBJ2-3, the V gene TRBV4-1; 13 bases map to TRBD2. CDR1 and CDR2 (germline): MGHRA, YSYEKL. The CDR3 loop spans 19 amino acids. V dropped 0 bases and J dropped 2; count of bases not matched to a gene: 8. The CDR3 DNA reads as TGCGCCAGCAGCCAAGATCGACTAGCGGGAGGTTCTATCACAGATACGCAGTATTTT. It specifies CASSQDRLAGGSITDTQYF.

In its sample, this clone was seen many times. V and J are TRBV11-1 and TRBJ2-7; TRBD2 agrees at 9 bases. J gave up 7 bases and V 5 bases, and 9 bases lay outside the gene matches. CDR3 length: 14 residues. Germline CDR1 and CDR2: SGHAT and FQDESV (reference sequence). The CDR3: CASSAGTSLWEQYF. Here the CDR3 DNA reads TGTGCCAGCAGCGCCGGGACTAGCCTTTGGGAGCAGTACTTC.

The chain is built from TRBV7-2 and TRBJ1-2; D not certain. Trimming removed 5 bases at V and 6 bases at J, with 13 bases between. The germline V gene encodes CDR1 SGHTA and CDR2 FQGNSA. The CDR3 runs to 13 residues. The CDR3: CASSHGPANGYTF. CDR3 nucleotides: TGTGCCAGCAGCCACGGCCCAGCGAATGGCTACACCTTC.

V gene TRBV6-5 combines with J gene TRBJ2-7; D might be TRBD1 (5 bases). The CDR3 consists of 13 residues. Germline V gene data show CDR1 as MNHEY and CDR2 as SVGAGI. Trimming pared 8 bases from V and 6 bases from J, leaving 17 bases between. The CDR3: CASGLGARSEQYF. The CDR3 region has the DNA TGTGCCAGCGGTTTAGGGGCGCGTTCCGAGCAGTACTTC.

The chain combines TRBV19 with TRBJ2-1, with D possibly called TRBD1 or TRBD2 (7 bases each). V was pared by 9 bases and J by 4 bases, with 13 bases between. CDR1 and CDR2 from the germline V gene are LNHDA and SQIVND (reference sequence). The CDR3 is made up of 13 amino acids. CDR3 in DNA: TGTGCCAGCACAGGGGAGGGATACAATGAGCAGTTCTTC. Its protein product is CASTGEGYNEQFF.

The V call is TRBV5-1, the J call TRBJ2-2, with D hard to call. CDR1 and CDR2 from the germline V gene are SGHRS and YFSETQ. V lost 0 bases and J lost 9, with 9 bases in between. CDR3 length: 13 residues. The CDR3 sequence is CASSLARPRELFF. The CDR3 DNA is TGCGCCAGCAGCTTGGCCAGGCCCCGGGAGCTGTTTTTT.

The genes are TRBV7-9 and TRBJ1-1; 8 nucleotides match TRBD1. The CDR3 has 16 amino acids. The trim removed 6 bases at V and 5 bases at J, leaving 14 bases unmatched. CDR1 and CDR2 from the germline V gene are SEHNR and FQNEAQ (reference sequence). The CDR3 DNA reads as TGTGCCAGCAGTTCTGGACAGGGAATAAATCCGACTGAAGCTTTCTTT. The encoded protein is CASSSGQGINPTEAFF. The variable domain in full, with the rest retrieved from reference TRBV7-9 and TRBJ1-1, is DTGVSQNPRHKITKRGQNVTFRCDPISEHNRLYWYRQTLGQGPEFLTYFQNEAQLEKSRLLSDRFSAERPKGSFSTLEIQRTEQGDSAMYLCASSSGQGINPTEAFFGQGTRLTVV.

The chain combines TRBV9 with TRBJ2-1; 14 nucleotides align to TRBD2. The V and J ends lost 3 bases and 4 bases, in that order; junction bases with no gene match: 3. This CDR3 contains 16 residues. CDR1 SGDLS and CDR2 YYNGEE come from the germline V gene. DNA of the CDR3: TGTGCCAGCAGCGCCGGACTAGCGGGGGGATACAATGAGCAGTTCTTC. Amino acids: CASSAGLAGGYNEQFF.

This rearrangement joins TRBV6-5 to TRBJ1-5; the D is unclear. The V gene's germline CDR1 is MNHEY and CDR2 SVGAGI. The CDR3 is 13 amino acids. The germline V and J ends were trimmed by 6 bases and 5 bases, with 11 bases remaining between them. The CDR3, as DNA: TGTGCCAGCAGCCCCCCCGGGTATCAGCCCCAGCATTTT. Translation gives CASSPPGYQPQHF.

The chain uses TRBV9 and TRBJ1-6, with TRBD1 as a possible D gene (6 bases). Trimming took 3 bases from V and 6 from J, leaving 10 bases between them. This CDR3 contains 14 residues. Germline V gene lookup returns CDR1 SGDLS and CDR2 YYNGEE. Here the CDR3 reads CASSEEGGNSPLHF. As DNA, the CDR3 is TGTGCCAGCAGCGAAGAGGGGGGTAATTCACCCCTCCACTTT.

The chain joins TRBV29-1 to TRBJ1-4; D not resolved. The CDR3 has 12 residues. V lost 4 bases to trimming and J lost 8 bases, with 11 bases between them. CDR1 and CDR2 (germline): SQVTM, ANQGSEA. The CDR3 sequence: CSVGHREEKLFF. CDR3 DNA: TGCAGCGTTGGACACCGGGAGGAAAAACTGTTTTTT.

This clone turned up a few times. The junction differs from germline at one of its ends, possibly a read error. The CDR3 loop is CACRRDTGELFF. The CDR3 DNA follows: TGTGCCTGCAGGAGAGACACCGGGGAGCTGTTTTTT. The J gene is TRBJ2-2, the V gene TRBV6-5; D is ambiguous. Germline CDR1 is MNHEY and CDR2 is SVGAGI. The CDR3 is 12 amino acids.

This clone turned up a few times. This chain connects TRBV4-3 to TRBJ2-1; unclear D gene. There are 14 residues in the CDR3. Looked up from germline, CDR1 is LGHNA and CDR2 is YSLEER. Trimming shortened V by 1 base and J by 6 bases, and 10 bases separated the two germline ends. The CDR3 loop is CASSQVVHSNEQFF. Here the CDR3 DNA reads TGCGCCAGCAGCCAAGTAGTCCACTCCAATGAGCAGTTCTTC.